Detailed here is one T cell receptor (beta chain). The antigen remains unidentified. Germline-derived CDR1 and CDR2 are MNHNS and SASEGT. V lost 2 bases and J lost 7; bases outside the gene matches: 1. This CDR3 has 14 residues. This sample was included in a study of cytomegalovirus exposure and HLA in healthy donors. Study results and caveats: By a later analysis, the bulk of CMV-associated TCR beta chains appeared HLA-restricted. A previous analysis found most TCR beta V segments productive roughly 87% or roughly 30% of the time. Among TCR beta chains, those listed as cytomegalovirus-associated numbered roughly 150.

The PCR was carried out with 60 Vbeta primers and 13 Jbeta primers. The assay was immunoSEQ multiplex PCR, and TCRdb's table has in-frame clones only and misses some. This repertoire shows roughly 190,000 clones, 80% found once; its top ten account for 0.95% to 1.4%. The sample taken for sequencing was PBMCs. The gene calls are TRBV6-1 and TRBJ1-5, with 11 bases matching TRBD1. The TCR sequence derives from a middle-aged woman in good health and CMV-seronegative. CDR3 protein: CASSERTGGQPQHF. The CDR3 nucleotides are TGTGCCAGCAGTGAAAGGACAGGGGGCCAGCCCCAGCATTTT.